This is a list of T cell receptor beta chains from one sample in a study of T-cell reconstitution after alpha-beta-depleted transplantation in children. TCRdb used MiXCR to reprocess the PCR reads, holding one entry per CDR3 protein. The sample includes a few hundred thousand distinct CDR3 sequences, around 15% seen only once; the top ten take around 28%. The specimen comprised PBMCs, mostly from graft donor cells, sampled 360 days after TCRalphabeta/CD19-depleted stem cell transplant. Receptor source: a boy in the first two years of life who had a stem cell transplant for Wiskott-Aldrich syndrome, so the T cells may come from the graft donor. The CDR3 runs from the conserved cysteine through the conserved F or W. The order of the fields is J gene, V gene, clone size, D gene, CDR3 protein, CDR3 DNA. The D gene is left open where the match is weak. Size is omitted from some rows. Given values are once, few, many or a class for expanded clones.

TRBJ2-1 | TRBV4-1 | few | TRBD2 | CASSQDRGLANNEQFF | TGCGCCAGCAGCCAAGATAGGGGACTAGCCAACAATGAGCAGTTCTTC
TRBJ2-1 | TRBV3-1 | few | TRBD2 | CASSLNGLAAYNEQFF | TGTGCCAGCAGCCTCAATGGACTAGCGGCTTACAATGAGCAGTTCTTC
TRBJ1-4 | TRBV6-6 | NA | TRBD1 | CASSLTGDLFF | TGTGCCAGCAGTTTGACAGGGGACCTGTTTTTT
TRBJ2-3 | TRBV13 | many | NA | CASRFLARKGDTQYF | TGTGCCAGCAGATTTTTAGCTCGGAAGGGAGATACGCAGTATTTT
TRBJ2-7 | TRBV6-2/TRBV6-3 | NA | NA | CASSGLLTGEQYF | TGTGCCAGCAGTGGACTCCTGACTGGGGAGCAGTACTTC
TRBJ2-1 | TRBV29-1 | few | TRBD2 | CSVEGATSGSNEQFF | TGCAGCGTTGAAGGGGCGACTAGCGGGAGCAATGAGCAGTTCTTC
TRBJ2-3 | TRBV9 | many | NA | CASSVRGTDTQYF | TGTGCCAGCAGCGTACGCGGCACAGATACGCAGTATTTT
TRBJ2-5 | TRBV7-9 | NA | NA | CASSYPGQETQYF | TGTGCCAGCAGCTACCCCGGGCAAGAGACCCAGTACTTC
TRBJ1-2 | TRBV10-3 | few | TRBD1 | CAIRTGQVIFDYGYTF | TGTGCCATCAGAACGGGACAGGTGATTTTTGACTATGGCTACACCTTC
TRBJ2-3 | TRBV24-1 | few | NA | CATSLGYRRTDTQYF | TGTGCCACCAGCCTAGGGTATAGGCGCACAGATACGCAGTATTTT
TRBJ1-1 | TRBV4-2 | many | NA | CASSSQENTEAFF | TGTGCCAGCAGCTCCCAGGAGAACACTGAAGCTTTCTTT
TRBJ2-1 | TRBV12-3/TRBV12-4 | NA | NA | CASSLWTEQFF | TGTGCCAGCAGTTTATGGACGGAGCAGTTCTTC
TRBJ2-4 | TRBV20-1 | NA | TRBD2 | CSTGLAGIGDIQYF | TGCAGTACAGGACTAGCAGGGATCGGGGACATTCAGTACTTC
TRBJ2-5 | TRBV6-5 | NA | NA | CASSYSIKETQYF | TGTGCCAGCAGTTACTCGATTAAAGAGACCCAGTACTTC
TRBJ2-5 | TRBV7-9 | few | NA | CASSLGTGYQETQYF | TGTGCCAGCAGCCTCGGGACGGGGTACCAAGAGACCCAGTACTTC
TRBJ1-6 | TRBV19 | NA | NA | CASSFTGNSPLHF | TGTGCCAGTAGTTTTACAGGGAATTCACCCCTCCACTTT
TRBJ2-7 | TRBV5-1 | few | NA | CASRDWSEAPYEQYF | TGCGCCAGCAGAGATTGGTCAGAGGCCCCCTACGAGCAGTACTTC
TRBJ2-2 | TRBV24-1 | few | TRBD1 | CATSEPGQGTGELFF | TGTGCCACCAGTGAACCGGGACAGGGGACCGGGGAGCTGTTTTTT
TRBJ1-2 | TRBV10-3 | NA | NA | CAISRVSYGYTF | TGTGCCATCAGCAGGGTCAGCTATGGCTACACCTTC
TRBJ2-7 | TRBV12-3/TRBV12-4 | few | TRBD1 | CASRLGQGHHEQYF | TGTGCCAGTAGATTAGGACAGGGTCACCACGAGCAGTACTTC
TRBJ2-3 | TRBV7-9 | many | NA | CASSRGGSTDTQYF | TGTGCCAGCAGCCGTGGAGGTAGCACAGATACGCAGTATTTT
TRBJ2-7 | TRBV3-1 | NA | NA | CASSQARDYEQYF | TGTGCCAGCAGCCAAGCGAGGGATTACGAGCAGTACTTC
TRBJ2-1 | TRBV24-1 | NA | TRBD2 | CATSDPRASGSDEQFF | TGTGCCACCAGTGATCCCCGGGCTAGCGGGAGCGATGAGCAGTTCTTC
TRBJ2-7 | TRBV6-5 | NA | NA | CASSYQQVGRGGSYEQYF | TGTGCCAGCAGTTACCAGCAGGTGGGGAGAGGGGGCTCCTACGAGCAGTACTTC
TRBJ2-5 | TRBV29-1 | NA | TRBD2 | CSVTGLAGVETQYF | TGCAGCGTGACCGGACTAGCGGGAGTTGAGACCCAGTACTTC
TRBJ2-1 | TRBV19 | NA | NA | CASRGGAKGYNEQFF | TGTGCCAGTAGGGGGGGGGCCAAAGGGTACAATGAGCAGTTCTTC
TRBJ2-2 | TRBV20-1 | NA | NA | CSARNRQGGTGELFF | TGCAGTGCTAGAAATAGGCAGGGTGGGACCGGGGAGCTGTTTTTT
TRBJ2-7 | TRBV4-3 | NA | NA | CASSQDNRSGYEQYF | TGCGCCAGCAGCCAAGATAATAGGTCGGGCTACGAGCAGTACTTC
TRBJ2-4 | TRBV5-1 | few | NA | CASSLTSKVAKNIQYF | TGCGCCAGCAGCTTGACCAGCAAGGTGGCCAAAAACATTCAGTACTTC
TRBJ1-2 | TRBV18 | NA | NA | CASSPLQLTNYGYTF | TGTGCCAGCTCACCACTCCAATTAACTAACTATGGCTACACCTTC
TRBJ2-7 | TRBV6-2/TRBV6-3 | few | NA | CASSYSFAVGEQYF | TGTGCCAGCAGTTACTCGTTCGCAGTAGGTGAGCAGTACTTC
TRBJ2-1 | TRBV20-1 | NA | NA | CSASRRYSEFF | TGCAGTGCCTCAAGGCGGTATTCGGAGTTCTTC
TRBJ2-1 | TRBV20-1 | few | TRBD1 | CSASSPGQARNEQFF | TGCAGTGCTAGCAGCCCGGGACAGGCCAGGAATGAGCAGTTCTTC
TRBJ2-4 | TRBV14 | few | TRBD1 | CASSQDLGDRVSSNF | TGTGCCAGCAGCCAAGATCTGGGGGACAGGGTCTCTAGCAACTTC
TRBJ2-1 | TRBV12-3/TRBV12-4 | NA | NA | CASSFFGGPYNEQFF | TGTGCCAGCAGTTTTTTCGGGGGACCCTACAATGAGCAGTTCTTC
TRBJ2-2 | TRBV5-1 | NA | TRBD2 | CASSLGLARHTGELFF | TGCGCCAGCAGCCTTGGACTAGCGCGCCACACCGGGGAGCTGTTTTTT
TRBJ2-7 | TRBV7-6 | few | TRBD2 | CASSLSGSSSYEQYF | TGTGCCAGCAGCTTGAGCGGGAGTAGCTCCTACGAGCAGTACTTC
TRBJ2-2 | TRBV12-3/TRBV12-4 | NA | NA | CASSFLMAGELFF | TGTGCCAGCAGTTTCCTGATGGCCGGGGAGCTGTTTTTT
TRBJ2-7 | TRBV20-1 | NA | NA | CSAKGRGRSSYEQYF | TGCAGTGCTAAGGGAAGGGGAAGAAGCTCCTACGAGCAGTACTTC
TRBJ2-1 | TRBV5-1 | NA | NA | CASSFPYNGRSSYNEQFF | TGCGCCAGCAGCTTCCCTTATAATGGGCGGAGCTCCTACAATGAGCAGTTCTTC
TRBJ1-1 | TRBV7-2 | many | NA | CASSPRLAEAFF | TGTGCCAGCAGCCCCCGTTTAGCTGAAGCTTTCTTT
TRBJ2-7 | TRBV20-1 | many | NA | CSASRGSEQYF | TGCAGTGCTAGTCGTGGAAGCGAGCAGTACTTC
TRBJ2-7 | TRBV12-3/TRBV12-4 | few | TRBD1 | CASSLGDRASYEQYF | TGTGCCAGCAGCCTCGGGGACAGGGCGTCCTACGAGCAGTACTTC
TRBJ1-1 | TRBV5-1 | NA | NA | CASSEDRRGTEAFF | TGCGCCAGCAGCGAGGACCGAAGGGGAACTGAAGCTTTCTTT
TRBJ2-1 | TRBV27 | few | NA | CASSRGAHNEQFF | TGTGCCAGCAGTCGCGGGGCTCACAATGAGCAGTTCTTC
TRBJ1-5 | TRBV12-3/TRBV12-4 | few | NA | CASSLRGTNQPQHF | TGTGCCAGCAGTTTAAGAGGGACAAATCAGCCCCAGCATTTT
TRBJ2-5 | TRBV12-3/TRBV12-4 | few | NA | CASTPVKDPRGSKTQYF | TGTGCCAGCACTCCCGTCAAAGACCCTCGGGGCAGTAAGACCCAGTACTTC
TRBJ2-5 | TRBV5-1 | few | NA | CASSLAGPYSVQETQYF | TGCGCCAGCAGCTTAGCAGGGCCCTATTCGGTCCAAGAGACCCAGTACTTC